Listed below are T cell receptor beta chains from one sample, sequenced in a study of T cells in Graves' hyperthyroidism and ophthalmopathy. TCRdb fed the multiplex PCR reads into MiXCR, producing one record per CDR3 protein. The sample carries fewer than 200,000 distinct CDR3 sequences, roughly 9.4% recorded once. Sequenced input: blood. These receptors were obtained from a woman aged 18-30 years with Graves' hyperthyroidism that later progressed to Graves' ophthalmopathy. The CDR3 runs from the conserved cysteine through the conserved F or W. D genes are given only for firm matches. Clone size is given for some rows only: seen once, a few or many times, or a class if the clone is expanded.

D | J | V | size | DNA | CDR3
NA | TRBJ1-5 | TRBV6-1 | many | TGTGCCAGCAGTGGCGGGACACCTTATAGCAATCAGCCCCAGCATTTT | CASSGGTPYSNQPQHF
NA | TRBJ2-7 | TRBV3-1 | NA | TGTGCCAGCAGCCCAAATTACGGGACTTCGACCTACGAGCAGTACTTC | CASSPNYGTSTYEQYF
NA | TRBJ2-6 | TRBV28 | many | TGTGCCAGCAGTTCGGCAGGGGACTTCTCTGGGGCCAACGTCCTGACTTTC | CASSSAGDFSGANVLTF
TRBD2 | TRBJ2-7 | TRBV11-1 | many | TGTGCCAGCAGCCGAAGGGAGGGACCTAGGAACGAGCAGTACTTC | CASSRREGPRNEQYF
NA | TRBJ1-1 | TRBV6-1 | many | TGTGCCAGCAAACAGGTTAATGGCGCTGAAGCTTTCTTT | CASKQVNGAEAFF
NA | TRBJ2-1 | TRBV12-5 | many | TGTGCTAGTGGTTTGGTCTCTAATGAGCAGTTCTTC | CASGLVSNEQFF
TRBD1 | TRBJ1-6 | TRBV12-3/TRBV12-4 | NA | TGTGCCAGCAGTTTAAGGCGACAGGGAAGTTCACCCCTCCACTTT | CASSLRRQGSSPLHF
NA | TRBJ2-1 | TRBV7-6 | few | TGTGCCAGCAGCTTAAGTCCGGGTTTCTACAATGAGCAGTTCTTC | CASSLSPGFYNEQFF
NA | TRBJ2-2 | TRBV12-3/TRBV12-4 | many | TGTGCCAGCAGTCCTTACAGTCCCGGGGAGCTGTTTTTT | CASSPYSPGELFF
TRBD2 | TRBJ2-7 | TRBV4-1 | few | TGCGCCAGCAGCCAAGAGGGGGGGGAATCTACGACATTTTACGAGCAGTACTTC | CASSQEGGESTTFYEQYF
NA | TRBJ2-1 | TRBV20-1 | many | TGCAGTACATTGGACAAGCTCCGTTACAATGAGCAGTTCTTC | CSTLDKLRYNEQFF
NA | TRBJ1-1 | TRBV11-3 | many | TGTGCCAGCAGCTTAGGGGGGGCGGGTGAAGCTTTCTTT | CASSLGGAGEAFF
TRBD1 | TRBJ2-1 | TRBV12-3/TRBV12-4 | many | TGTGCCAGCAGGAATAGACAGGGCTCTGTGCAGTTCTTC | CASRNRQGSVQFF
TRBD2 | TRBJ2-1 | TRBV14 | many | TGTGCCAGCAGCCAAGGGACTAGCGGGAGCGTCAATGAGCAGTTCTTC | CASSQGTSGSVNEQFF
NA | TRBJ2-7 | TRBV7-9 | many | TGTGCCAGCAGCTTAGGGCGGCAGGGGAGCTCCTACGAGCAGTACTTC | CASSLGRQGSSYEQYF
NA | TRBJ1-1 | TRBV7-3 | many | TGTGCCAGCAGCTTATCCGACAGGAACACTGAAGCTTTCTTT | CASSLSDRNTEAFF
NA | TRBJ1-5 | TRBV19 | few | TGTGCCAGTGTGGGGCCGGGACGGGGTAACAATCAGCCCCAGCATTTT | CASVGPGRGNNQPQHF
TRBD1 | TRBJ1-6 | TRBV28 | NA | TGTGCCAGCAGTTTTTACAGACAGGGCAGACATAATTCACCCCTCCACTTT | CASSFYRQGRHNSPLHF
NA | TRBJ2-3 | TRBV20-1 | many | TGCAGTGCTTTGATCACCGGCACAGATACGCAGTATTTT | CSALITGTDTQYF
TRBD2 | TRBJ2-7 | TRBV6-1 | few | TGTGCCAGCTCACCACTAGCGGGAGACTACTACGGGCAGTACTTC | CASSPLAGDYYGQYF
TRBD1 | TRBJ1-1 | TRBV5-1 | NA | TGCGCCAGCAGCTCCCCCCGACAGGGGATTGACACTGAAGCTTTCTTT | CASSSPRQGIDTEAFF
NA | TRBJ2-3 | TRBV24-1 | few | TGTGCCACCAGTGATCCTACCCCGGCGACCGGGACTCGGGAGGATACGCAGTATTTT | CATSDPTPATGTREDTQYF
TRBD1 | TRBJ1-6 | TRBV13 | few | TGTGCCAGCAGCTTAGAAGGGACAGGGGGCGATAATTCACCCCTCCACTTT | CASSLEGTGGDNSPLHF
TRBD1 | TRBJ1-1 | TRBV20-1 | few | TGCAGTGCCTATTCGACAGGGGTAGATATGAGCACTGAAGCTTTCTTT | CSAYSTGVDMSTEAFF
NA | TRBJ2-5 | TRBV7-3 | few | TGTGCCAGCAGCTCCCAGAGGCAGGAGACCCAGTACTTC | CASSSQRQETQYF
NA | TRBJ1-2 | TRBV20-1 | many | TGCAGTGCTAGGAGTCTGGGTGGCTACACCTTC | CSARSLGGYTF
TRBD2 | TRBJ2-2 | TRBV7-3 | many | TGTGCCAGCAGCTTAATCGGCGGGGGCGGGGAGCTGTTTTTT | CASSLIGGGGELFF
NA | TRBJ2-1 | TRBV20-1 | many | TGCAGTGCTAGTGATCCCCGCCAGAGCTCCTACAATGAGCAGTTCTTC | CSASDPRQSSYNEQFF
TRBD2 | TRBJ2-3 | TRBV27 | many | TGTGCCAGCAGTTTAAGGCTAGCGGGAAAGGCAGATACGCAGTATTTT | CASSLRLAGKADTQYF
NA | TRBJ2-7 | TRBV18 | NA | TGTGCCAGCTCACTCTTGTCTCCGGCGGGGAGAACTCGTTCCTACGAGCAGTACTTC | CASSLLSPAGRTRSYEQYF
NA | TRBJ2-7 | TRBV25-1 | few | TGTGCCAGCAGTTCCTCCCCCGGGGATGGGACCTACGAGCAGTACTTC | CASSSSPGDGTYEQYF
TRBD2 | TRBJ2-1 | TRBV3-1 | many | TGTGCCAGCAGCTTAGCGGGAGGGCCTTTGAATGAGCAGTTCTTC | CASSLAGGPLNEQFF
NA | TRBJ2-1 | TRBV28 | many | TGTGCCAGCAGTTTTTCTTTCAGCTCCTACAATGAGCAGTTCTTC | CASSFSFSSYNEQFF
NA | TRBJ2-3 | TRBV3-1 | many | TGTGCCAGCAGCCATAGCGGCACAGATACGCAGTATTTT | CASSHSGTDTQYF
TRBD2 | TRBJ2-7 | TRBV20-1 | many | TGCAGTGCTAGTCGGGCTAGCGGGAGTAGGCTTATGGACTACGAGCAGTACTTC | CSASRASGSRLMDYEQYF
TRBD2 | TRBJ2-5 | TRBV5-6 | many | TGTGCCAGCAGCTTAACAGGGGTAGCGGGAGAAGAGACCCAGTACTTC | CASSLTGVAGEETQYF
NA | TRBJ2-1 | TRBV6-6 | many | TGTGCCAGCAGTTACTCGAAAAGTTACAATGAGCAGTTCTTC | CASSYSKSYNEQFF
NA | TRBJ2-1 | TRBV24-1 | many | TGTGCCACCAGTGAGGCAGGGCCCTACAATGAGCAGTTCTTC | CATSEAGPYNEQFF
NA | TRBJ1-1 | TRBV3-1 | many | TGTGCCAGCAGGGCACAGGGTCGGAACACTGAAGCTTTCTTT | CASRAQGRNTEAFF
NA | TRBJ1-5 | TRBV10-2 | few | TGCGCCAGCAGTGAGTCGGGGAGGGGTCTCAATAGCAATCAGCCCCAGCATTTT | CASSESGRGLNSNQPQHF
NA | TRBJ1-2 | TRBV20-1 | NA | TGCAGTGCTACTTCGCAGGGAGTCTATGGCTACACCTTC | CSATSQGVYGYTF
NA | TRBJ2-7 | TRBV25-1 | many | TGTGCCAGGGGATCCCGGGACTTCTCCTACGAGCAGTACTTC | CARGSRDFSYEQYF
TRBD1 | TRBJ2-7 | TRBV6-1 | NA | TGTGCCAGCATGGGGGGTCGGACAGGGGGCTACGAGCAGTACTTC | CASMGGRTGGYEQYF
NA | TRBJ1-5 | TRBV19 | NA | TGTGCCAGTAGTATTTTGGGGCTGGGGAATCAGCCCCAGCATTTT | CASSILGLGNQPQHF
NA | TRBJ2-1 | TRBV28 | NA | TGTGCCAGCAGCCGAACCGGGACACCTTACAATGAGCAGTTCTTC | CASSRTGTPYNEQFF
NA | TRBJ2-3 | TRBV13 | many | TGTGCCAGCAGCGCGAACCCGGGACCCACTAGCACAGATACGCAGTATTTT | CASSANPGPTSTDTQYF